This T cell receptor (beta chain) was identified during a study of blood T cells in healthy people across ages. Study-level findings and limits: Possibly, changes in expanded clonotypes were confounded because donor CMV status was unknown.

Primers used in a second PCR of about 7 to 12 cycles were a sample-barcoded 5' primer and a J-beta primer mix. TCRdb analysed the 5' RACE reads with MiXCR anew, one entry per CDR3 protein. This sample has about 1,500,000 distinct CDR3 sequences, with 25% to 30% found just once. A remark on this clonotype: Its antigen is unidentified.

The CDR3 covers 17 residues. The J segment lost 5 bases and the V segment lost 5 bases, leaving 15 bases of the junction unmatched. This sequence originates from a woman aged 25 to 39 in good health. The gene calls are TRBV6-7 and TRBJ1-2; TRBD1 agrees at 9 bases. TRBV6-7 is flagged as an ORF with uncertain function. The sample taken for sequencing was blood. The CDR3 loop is CASSLRTKQGAFYGYTF. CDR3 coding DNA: TGTGCCAGCAGTCTAAGAACGAAACAGGGGGCCTTTTATGGCTACACCTTC.